This T cell receptor (beta chain) was found in a study of blood T cell repertoires in COVID-19. Study at large: PBMCs, B-cell-depleted T cells, or T cells provided the cDNA or gDNA that made up the material.

Trimming left V 3 bases short and J 2 bases short, with 12 bases between. The CDR3 runs 15 residues. The germline CDR1 and CDR2 sequences are SGHAT and FQDESV (reference sequence). Profiling relied on immunoSEQ multiplex PCR, and the TCRdb table lists in-frame clones only, not all of them. The sample yields about 110,000 clones, around four fifths seen once. This sequence originates from a man between 65 and 85 years old with acute or convalescent COVID-19. The chain couples TRBV11-1 to TRBJ2-3, with TRBD1 as a possible D gene (5 bases). Sequencing input: peripheral blood. CDR3 protein: CASSFSRQPTDTQYF. In DNA form, the CDR3 reads TGTGCCAGCAGCTTCTCCCGACAGCCCACAGATACGCAGTATTTT.